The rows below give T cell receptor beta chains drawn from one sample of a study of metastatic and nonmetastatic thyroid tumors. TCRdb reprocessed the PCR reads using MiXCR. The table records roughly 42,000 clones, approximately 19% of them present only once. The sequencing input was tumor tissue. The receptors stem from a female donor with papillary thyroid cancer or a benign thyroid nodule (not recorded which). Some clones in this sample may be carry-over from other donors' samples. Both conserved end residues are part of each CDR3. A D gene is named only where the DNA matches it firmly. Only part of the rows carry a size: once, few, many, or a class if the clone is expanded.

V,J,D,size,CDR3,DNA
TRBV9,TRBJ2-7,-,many,CASSVGGPSYEQYF,TGTGCCAGCAGCGTAGGGGGTCCCTCCTACGAGCAGTACTTC
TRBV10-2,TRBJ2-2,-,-,CAISEAVSPGELFF,TGCGCCATCAGTGAAGCCGTCTCTCCCGGGGAGCTGTTTTTT
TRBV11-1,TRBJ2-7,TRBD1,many,CASSPPPAGQGAYEQYF,TGTGCCAGCTCCCCCCCCCCCGCGGGACAGGGGGCCTACGAGCAGTACTTC
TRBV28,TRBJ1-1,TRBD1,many,CASNRGQNTEAFF,TGTGCCAGCAACAGGGGCCAAAACACTGAAGCTTTCTTT
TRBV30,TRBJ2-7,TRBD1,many,CAWSVGQGTFEQYF,TGTGCCTGGAGTGTGGGACAGGGGACCTTCGAGCAGTACTTC
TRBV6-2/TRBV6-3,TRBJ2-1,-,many,CASSYFGTELNEQFF,TGTGCCAGCAGTTACTTCGGGACGGAGCTTAATGAGCAGTTCTTC
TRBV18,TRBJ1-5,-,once,CASSPQVNQPQHF,TGTGCCAGCTCACCACAGGTCAATCAGCCCCAGCATTTT
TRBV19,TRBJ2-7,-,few,CASSRVHPSSYEQYF,TGTGCCAGTAGTAGGGTACACCCAAGCTCCTACGAGCAGTACTTC
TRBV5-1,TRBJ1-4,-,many,CASSFVGREGEKLFF,TGCGCCAGCAGCTTCGTCGGCAGGGAAGGTGAAAAACTGTTTTTT
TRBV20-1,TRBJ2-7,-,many,CSARDLGVVVEQYF,TGCAGTGCTAGAGATCTCGGGGTCGTGGTCGAGCAGTACTTC
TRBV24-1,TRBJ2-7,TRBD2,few,CATSEPSGRAIYEQYF,TGTGCCACCAGTGAGCCTAGCGGGAGGGCCATCTACGAGCAGTACTTC
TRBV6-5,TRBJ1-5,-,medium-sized,CASSYHPTGNRAVQHF,TGTGCCAGCAGTTACCACCCCACGGGGAACAGGGCGGTCCAGCATTTT